Shown below are 7 T cell receptor beta chains from a single sample sequenced in a study of cytotoxic CD8 clonotypes in ibrutinib-treated CLL. Measured with immunoSEQ multiplex PCR; TCRdb has only the in-frame clones, and not every one. This table holds around 60,000 clones, around three fifths found once. The sample consisted of PBMCs, taken after 12 months of ibrutinib treatment. The receptors come from a human donor with chronic lymphocytic leukemia.

The chain uses TRBV2 and TRBJ2-1; 10 bases align to TRBD2. CDR3 length: 14 amino acids. With V trimmed by 7 bases and J by 3 bases, 3 bases remained unmatched. The V gene's germline CDR1 is SNHLY and CDR2 FYNNEI. The CDR3 protein is CASMGLAFYNEQFF. The DNA of the CDR3 is TGTGCCAGCATGGGACTAGCGTTCTACAATGAGCAGTTCTTC.

The gene calls are TRBV5-6 and TRBJ1-1; D gene ambiguous. Per the germline V gene, CDR1 is SGHDT and CDR2 is YYEEEE. The V end was cut by 2 bases, the J end by 2 bases, with 1 base between. There are 11 residues in the CDR3. CDR3 nucleotide sequence: TGTGCCAGCAGCTTCAACACTGAAGCTTTCTTT. Translated, it gives CASSFNTEAFF.

This clone has just a few counts. V gene TRBV5-1 combines with J gene TRBJ2-3, with D perhaps matching TRBD2 (5 bases). Looked up from germline, CDR1 is SGHRS and CDR2 is YFSETQ. The CDR3 length is 15 residues. Trimming took off 2 bases at V and 0 bases at J, with 10 bases between the two ends. In DNA form, the CDR3 reads TGCGCCAGCAGCTTATCTAGCCCTAGCACAGATACGCAGTATTTT. Encoded protein: CASSLSSPSTDTQYF.

This chain uses TRBV5-1 with TRBJ2-2; TRBD1 might be the D (5 bases). With 6 bases removed from V and 2 bases from J, the gap between germline ends came to 17 bases. The CDR3 is made up of 16 amino acids. Germline V CDR1 and CDR2: SGHRS, YFSETQ. CDR3 DNA sequence: TGCGCCAGCACCTTAAGGGTGACAGTCAACACCGGGGAGCTGTTTTTT. Translated, it gives CASTLRVTVNTGELFF.

This sequence joins TRBV9 and TRBJ1-1; D not resolved. The V gene lost 0 bases and the J gene lost 4 bases, with 7 bases spanning the gap. The CDR3 extends over 13 amino acids. CDR1 and CDR2 (germline): SGDLS, YYNGEE. This CDR3 reads CASSVGTFTEAFF. DNA of the CDR3: TGTGCCAGCAGCGTAGGCACTTTCACTGAAGCTTTCTTT.

This clone was seen a few times. The gene calls are TRBV28 and TRBJ2-3; a weak D match, TRBD2 (5 bases). Germline V gene lookup returns CDR1 MDHEN and CDR2 SYDVKM. V lost 3 bases to trimming and J lost 3 bases, with 10 bases between them. The CDR3 totals 14 residues. The CDR3 sequence is CASSFLSGTDTQYF. The CDR3 DNA reads TGTGCCAGCAGTTTTTTGAGCGGTACAGATACGCAGTATTTT. Together with reference TRBV28 and TRBJ2-3, the CDR3 gives the full variable domain: DVKVTQSSRYLVKRTGEKVFLECVQDMDHENMFWYRQDPGLGLRLIYFSYDVKMKEKGDIPEGYSVSREKKERFSLILESASTNQTSMYLCASSFLSGTDTQYFGPGTRLTVL.

This clone was recorded once. This rearrangement joins TRBV21-1 to TRBJ2-7; the table names TRBD2, a call not compared with the DNA. TRBV21-1 is a pseudogene locus. The CDR3 is 13 residues long. CDR3 nucleotides: TGTGCCAGCACCAAGCCGGCGGGCTACGAGCAGTACGTC. Protein sequence: CASTKPAGYEQYV.